This passage covers 26 T cell receptor beta chains from one sample sequenced in a study of blood T cell repertoires in COVID-19 (dated by TCRdb to 2019 to 2021). The protocol used for the library was the immunoSEQ multiplex PCR assay. TCRdb took over this immuneACCESS table, retaining in-frame rearrangements with V and J assigned. Such tables are incomplete; in checked studies, under half of the missing clones stem from an unresolved V gene, and the remainder is unexplained. Present in this sample are about 74,000 clones, over 75% of which were seen just once. 20% to 25% of the sample comes from the top ten. The source material was peripheral blood. Every receptor here comes from a man aged 50-60 years with acute or convalescent COVID-19.

This clone is a singleton in its sample. The chain employs TRBV19 and TRBJ1-1; 9 bases map to TRBD1. The V and J ends lost 3 bases and 3 bases, in that order; junction bases with no gene match: 5. Germline V gene data show CDR1 as LNHDA and CDR2 as SQIVND (reference sequence). There are 15 residues in the CDR3. CDR3 sequence: CASSITTGGYTEAFF. The DNA for the CDR3 is TGTGCCAGTAGTATTACGACAGGGGGGTACACTGAAGCTTTCTTT. The variable domain in full, with the rest retrieved from reference TRBV19 and TRBJ1-1, is DGGITQSPKYLFRKEGQNVTLSCEQNLNHDAMYWYRQDPGQGLRLIYYSQIVNDFQKGDIAEGYSVSREKKESFPLTVTSAQKNPTAFYLCASSITTGGYTEAFFGQGTRLTVV.

This clone showed up just a few times. The rearrangement uses TRBV19 and TRBJ2-1; weak D call: TRBD1 (6 bases). Germline V gene lookup returns CDR1 LNHDA and CDR2 SQIVND (reference sequence). The CDR3 spans 13 residues. V was shortened by 5 bases and J by 7 bases, with 12 bases between the two germline ends. CDR3 in amino acids: CASSGGRVNEQFF. The CDR3 DNA reads as TGTGCCAGTAGTGGGGGCCGGGTGAATGAGCAGTTCTTC.

The chain uses TRBV11-2 and TRBJ1-2, with D perhaps matching TRBD1 (5 bases). V lost 0 bases and J lost 5, with 7 bases in between. This CDR3 comprises 13 residues. Germline V lookup: CDR1 SGHAT, CDR2 FQNNGV. The CDR3 DNA reads as TGTGCCAGCAGCTTAGATGCAGGGTATGGCTACACCTTC. This encodes CASSLDAGYGYTF.

The chain recombines TRBV29-1 with TRBJ2-3; TRBD2 matches 10 bases. In germline, CDR1 is SQVTM, CDR2 ANQGSEA. V lost 4 bases, J lost 2 bases, and 3 bases stayed unmatched. The CDR3 has 14 residues. Written as DNA, the CDR3 is TGCAGCGTTGGTAGCGGGGGGCTCACAGATACGCAGTATTTT. Protein product: CSVGSGGLTDTQYF.

This chain links TRBV7-8 with TRBJ2-7; D gene uncertain. V lost 1 base, J lost 3 bases, and 7 bases lay in between. Per the germline V gene, CDR1 is SGHVS and CDR2 is FQNEAQ. This CDR3 is 13 amino acids long. CDR3 sequence reads: CASSLGAIYEQYF. The CDR3 bases are TGTGCCAGCAGCTTAGGAGCCATCTACGAGCAGTACTTC.

This clone was recorded once. This chain uses TRBV5-1 with TRBJ2-5; 7 bases map to TRBD2. The CDR3 totals 13 residues. Germline values: CDR1 SGHRS, CDR2 YFSETQ. The trim removed 6 bases at V and 5 bases at J, leaving 7 bases unmatched. CDR3 region: CASTVGGDETQYF. The CDR3 DNA reads TGCGCCAGCACCGTGGGAGGGGACGAGACCCAGTACTTC.

The chain uses TRBV29-1 and TRBJ2-1; possible D gene TRBD1, 5 bases. Germline V gene data show CDR1 as SQVTM and CDR2 as ANQGSEA. The V end was cut by 6 bases, the J end by 0 bases, with 9 bases between. The CDR3 spans 13 residues. CDR3 in amino acids: CSVDTPSYNEQFF. For the CDR3, the DNA is TGCAGCGTGGACACCCCCTCCTACAATGAGCAGTTCTTC.

V and J are TRBV7-2 and TRBJ2-1; D unresolved. Germline CDR1 reads SGHTA; CDR2 reads FQGNSA. The CDR3 totals 11 residues. The V end was cut by 7 bases, the J end by 4 bases, with 5 bases between. The CDR3 protein is CASTGYNEQFF. DNA of the CDR3: TGTGCCAGCACAGGTTACAATGAGCAGTTCTTC.

The rearrangement links TRBV6-4 to TRBJ2-1; 10 positions match TRBD2. Germline V gene lookup returns CDR1 MRHNA and CDR2 SNTAGT. V shed 3 bases, J shed 4 bases, and the junction held 3 bases outside the gene matches. This CDR3 has 15 amino acids. CDR3 amino acids: CASSDQLAGYNEQFF. For the CDR3, the DNA is TGTGCCAGCAGTGATCAACTAGCGGGGTACAATGAGCAGTTCTTC.

The chain links TRBV4-1 to TRBJ2-7, with 7 bases identical to TRBD1. This CDR3 has 14 amino acids. Germline values: CDR1 MGHRA, CDR2 YSYEKL. With V trimmed by 1 base and J by 0 bases, 0 bases remained unmatched. DNA for the CDR3: TGCGCCAGCAGCCAAGGGGACAGCTCCTACGAGCAGTACTTC. Its translation is CASSQGDSSYEQYF.

The chain carries TRBV5-1 and TRBJ1-5; no definite D call. CDR3 size: 15 residues. The V end was cut by 4 bases, the J end by 0 bases, with 11 bases between. Germline CDR1 SGHRS, CDR2 YFSETQ. The DNA for the CDR3 is TGCGCCAGCAGCCCATTGCCTAATAGCAATCAGCCCCAGCATTTT. This translates into CASSPLPNSNQPQHF.

V gene TRBV3-1 (or the pseudogene TRBV3-2) combines with J gene TRBJ1-1; D perhaps matches TRBD1 (6 bases). Germline assignment: CDR1 LGHDT and CDR2 YNNKEL (reference sequence). V lost 0 bases and J 4 bases, leaving 21 bases between the germline ends. The CDR3 consists of 18 residues. The CDR3 DNA sequence: TGTGCCAGCAGCCAAGAATTCGGGGGGGCGGGCATGGGCACTGAAGCTTTCTTT. Protein product: CASSQEFGGAGMGTEAFF.

The rearrangement links TRBV5-6 to TRBJ2-5, with D possibly being TRBD1 (5 bases). Per the germline V gene, CDR1 is SGHDT and CDR2 is YYEEEE. The V gene lost 2 bases and the J gene lost 5 bases, with 13 bases spanning the gap. The CDR3 consists of 14 residues. Here the CDR3 reads CASSLSGLGETQYF. The CDR3 DNA is TGTGCCAGCAGCTTATCAGGGTTGGGGGAGACCCAGTACTTC.

This chain links TRBV7-3 with TRBJ2-3, with D possibly TRBD2 on 5 matching bases. CDR3 size: 14 residues. Trimming cost V 2 bases and J 4 bases, with 10 bases left between them. Germline V gene sequence: CDR1 SGHTA, CDR2 FQGTGA. CDR3 nucleotide sequence: TGTGCCAGCAGCTTATTAGGGAGCTCAGATACGCAGTATTTT. Encoded protein: CASSLLGSSDTQYF.

This clone occurred a few times. V usage is TRBV6-5 and J usage is TRBJ1-1; D is perhaps TRBD1 (5 bases). Per germline, CDR1 MNHEY and CDR2 SVGAGI. The CDR3 covers 12 residues. V lost 9 bases and J 1 base, leaving 9 bases between the germline ends. The CDR3 loop reads CASGRANTEAFF. CDR3 in DNA: TGTGCCAGTGGCAGGGCGAACACTGAAGCTTTCTTT.

The CDR3: CASSQVQAIQETQYF. CDR3 DNA sequence: TGTGCCAGCAGCCAAGTACAGGCTATTCAAGAGACCCAGTACTTC. The V gene is TRBV14, the J gene TRBJ2-5; D may be TRBD1 (5 bases). Germline V gene data show CDR1 as SGHDN and CDR2 as FVKESK. The CDR3 covers 15 residues. With 1 base removed from V and 2 bases from J, the gap between germline ends came to 11 bases.

The gene calls are TRBV5-1 and TRBJ2-5; 8 bases are shared with TRBD1. The CDR3 totals 16 residues. Germline values: CDR1 SGHRS, CDR2 YFSETQ. With 3 bases clipped from V and 4 bases from J, the junction kept 11 bases outside the gene matches. The CDR3 spells CASSSSTDRAPETQYF. DNA for the CDR3: TGCGCCAGCAGCTCGAGCACGGACAGGGCTCCAGAGACCCAGTACTTC.

The chain has TRBV2 and TRBJ2-3; D unresolved. With 2 bases removed from V and 4 bases from J, the gap between germline ends came to 10 bases. Germline lookup yields CDR1 SNHLY and CDR2 FYNNEI. CDR3 length: 14 residues. CDR3 coding DNA: TGTGCCAGCAGTGAATCCGCAGATTCAGATACGCAGTATTTT. It codes for CASSESADSDTQYF.

The chain joins TRBV6-6 to TRBJ2-6; D remains ambiguous. Germline V gene lookup returns CDR1 MNHNY and CDR2 SVGAGI (reference sequence). Trimming left V 5 bases short and J 0 bases short, with 11 bases between. This CDR3 is built from 16 residues. Written as DNA, the CDR3 is TGTGCCAGCAGTCGAGAGTACAGCTCTGGGGCCAACGTCCTGACTTTC. It is translated as CASSREYSSGANVLTF.

This rearrangement joins TRBV6-6 to TRBJ1-5; D uncertain. The length of the CDR3 is 15 residues. CDR1 and CDR2 (germline): MNHNY, SVGAGI (reference sequence). Trimming shortened V by 2 bases and J by 4 bases, and 12 bases separated the two germline ends. The CDR3 nucleotides are TGTGCCAGCAGTTACATGGTAGAGCAAAATCAGCCCCAGCATTTT. Residues: CASSYMVEQNQPQHF.

The chain recombines TRBV7-3 with TRBJ2-5; no firm D call. Looked up from germline, CDR1 is SGHTA and CDR2 is FQGTGA. Trimming took off 4 bases at V and 5 bases at J, with 11 bases between the two ends. CDR3 length equals 13 residues. The DNA for the CDR3 is TGTGCCAGCAGCTCTCGCCCCGGGGAGACCCAGTACTTC. It codes for CASSSRPGETQYF. The full variable domain, its missing parts supplied by reference TRBV7-3 and TRBJ2-5, is GAGVSQTPSNKVTEKGKYVELRCDPISGHTALYWYRQSLGQGPEFLIYFQGTGAADDSGLPNDRFFAVRPEGSVSTLKIQRTERGDSAVYLCASSSRPGETQYFGPGTRLLVL.

In its sample, this clone was seen once. The chain recombines TRBV5-1 with TRBJ1-4; 8 nucleotides agree with TRBD1. V shed 4 bases and J 5 bases; nucleotides not matched to a gene: 4. This CDR3 is built from 14 residues. From germline, CDR1 is SGHRS and CDR2 YFSETQ. CDR3: CASSPRTGNEKLFF. CDR3 sequence (DNA): TGCGCCAGCAGCCCTAGGACAGGGAATGAAAAACTGTTTTTT.

This chain joins TRBV5-5 and TRBJ2-7; D unclear. CDR1 is SGHKS, CDR2 YYEKEE, per germline (reference sequence). This CDR3 is built from 14 residues. Trimming removed 0 bases at V and 1 base at J, with 8 bases between. The CDR3 loop is CASSLAVTSYEQYV. The CDR3 DNA sequence: TGTGCCAGCAGCTTGGCTGTGACATCCTACGAGCAGTACGTC.

The V call is TRBV10-3, the J call TRBJ2-3; D uncertain. The germline V gene encodes CDR1 ENHRY and CDR2 SYGVKD. CDR3 length: 11 residues. The V gene lost 6 bases and the J gene lost 3 bases, with 4 bases spanning the gap. The CDR3 DNA reads TGTGCCATCAGCCAAACAGATACGCAGTATTTT. Its translation is CAISQTDTQYF.

The count of this clone is one. This chain connects TRBV5-4 to TRBJ2-3; TRBD2 aligns across 8 bases. From germline, CDR1 is SGHNT and CDR2 YYREEE (reference sequence). The CDR3 totals 17 residues. J lost 6 bases, V lost 5 bases, and 17 bases had no gene match. CDR3 DNA sequence: TGTGCCAGCAGACACTTGGGCAGCGGGGGCTTTGGCGATACGCAGTATTTT. This codes for CASRHLGSGGFGDTQYF.

The rearrangement joins TRBV18 to TRBJ1-4; D not certain. CDR3 size: 18 residues. Germline V gene lookup returns CDR1 KGHSH and CDR2 LQKENI. V was clipped by 4 bases and J by 7 bases, with 25 bases between them. CDR3 nucleotides: TGTGCCAGCTCACAAAACGGAGGAGGAAGGGTTGGGATTGAAAAACTGTTTTTT. This gives the protein CASSQNGGGRVGIEKLFF.